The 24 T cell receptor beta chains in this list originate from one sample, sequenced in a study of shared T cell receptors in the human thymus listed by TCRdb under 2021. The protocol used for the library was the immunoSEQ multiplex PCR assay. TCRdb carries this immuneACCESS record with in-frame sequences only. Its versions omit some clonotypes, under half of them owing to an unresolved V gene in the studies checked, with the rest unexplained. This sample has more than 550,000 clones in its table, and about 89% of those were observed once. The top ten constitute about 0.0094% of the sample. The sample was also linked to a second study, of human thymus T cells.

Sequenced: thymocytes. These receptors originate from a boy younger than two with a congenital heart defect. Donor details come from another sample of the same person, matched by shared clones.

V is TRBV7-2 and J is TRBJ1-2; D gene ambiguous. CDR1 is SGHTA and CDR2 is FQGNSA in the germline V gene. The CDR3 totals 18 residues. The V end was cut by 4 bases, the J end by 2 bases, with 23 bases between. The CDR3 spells CASSSGAGIVGRNYGYTF. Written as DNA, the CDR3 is TGTGCCAGCAGCTCCGGAGCTGGTATAGTTGGTAGGAACTATGGCTACACCTTC.

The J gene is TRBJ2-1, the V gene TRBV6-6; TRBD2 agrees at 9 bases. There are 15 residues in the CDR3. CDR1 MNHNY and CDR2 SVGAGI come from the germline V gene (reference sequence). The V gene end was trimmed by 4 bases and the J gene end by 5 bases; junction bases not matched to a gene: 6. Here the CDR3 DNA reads TGTGCCAGCAGTTTAAGACTAGCGGCCCACAATGAGCAGTTCTTC. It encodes CASSLRLAAHNEQFF.

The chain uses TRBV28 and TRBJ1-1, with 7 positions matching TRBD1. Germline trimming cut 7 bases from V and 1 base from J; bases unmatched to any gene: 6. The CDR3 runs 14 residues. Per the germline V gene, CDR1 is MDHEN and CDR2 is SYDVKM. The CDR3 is CASKLRQGNTEAFF. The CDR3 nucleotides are TGTGCCAGCAAATTACGACAGGGGAACACTGAAGCTTTCTTT. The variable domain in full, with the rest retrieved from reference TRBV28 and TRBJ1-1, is DVKVTQSSRYLVKRTGEKVFLECVQDMDHENMFWYRQDPGLGLRLIYFSYDVKMKEKGDIPEGYSVSREKKERFSLILESASTNQTSMYLCASKLRQGNTEAFFGQGTRLTVV.

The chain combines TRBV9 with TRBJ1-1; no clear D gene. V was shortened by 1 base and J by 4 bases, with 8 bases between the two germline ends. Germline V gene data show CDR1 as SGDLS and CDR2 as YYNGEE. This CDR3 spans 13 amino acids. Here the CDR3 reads CASSVSSGTEAFF. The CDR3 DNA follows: TGTGCCAGCAGCGTAAGTTCGGGCACTGAAGCTTTCTTT.

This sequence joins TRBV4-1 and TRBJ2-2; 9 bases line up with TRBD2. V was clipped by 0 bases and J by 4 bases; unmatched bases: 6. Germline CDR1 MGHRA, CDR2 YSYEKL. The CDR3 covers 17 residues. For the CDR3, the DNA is TGCGCCAGCAGCCAAGATATACCAGCGGGAGGCACCGGGGAGCTGTTTTTT. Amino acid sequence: CASSQDIPAGGTGELFF.

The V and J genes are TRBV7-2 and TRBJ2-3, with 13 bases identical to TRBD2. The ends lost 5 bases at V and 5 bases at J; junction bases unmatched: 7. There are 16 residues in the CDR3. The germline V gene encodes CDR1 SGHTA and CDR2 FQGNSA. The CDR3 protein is CASSTGLAGRGDTQYF. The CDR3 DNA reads TGTGCCAGCAGCACGGGACTAGCGGGACGGGGAGATACGCAGTATTTT.

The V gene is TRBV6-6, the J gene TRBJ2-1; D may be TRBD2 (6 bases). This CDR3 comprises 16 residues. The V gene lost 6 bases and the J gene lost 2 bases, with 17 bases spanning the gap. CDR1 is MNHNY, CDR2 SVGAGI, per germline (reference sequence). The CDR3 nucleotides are TGTGCCAGCAGCCCCAATTGGCGGGACCCCTACAATGAGCAGTTCTTC. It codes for CASSPNWRDPYNEQFF.

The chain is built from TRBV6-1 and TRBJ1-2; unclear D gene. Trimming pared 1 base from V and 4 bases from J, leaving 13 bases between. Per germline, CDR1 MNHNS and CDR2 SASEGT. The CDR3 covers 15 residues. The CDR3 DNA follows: TGTGCCAGCAGTGAAGAAAACACCCGATTCTATGGCTACACCTTC. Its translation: CASSEENTRFYGYTF.

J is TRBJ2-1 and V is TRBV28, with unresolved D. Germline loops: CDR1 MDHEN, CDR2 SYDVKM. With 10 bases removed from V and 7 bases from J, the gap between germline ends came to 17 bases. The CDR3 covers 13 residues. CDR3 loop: CATQTSSLNEQFF. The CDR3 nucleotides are TGTGCCACCCAGACAAGCTCCCTAAATGAGCAGTTCTTC.

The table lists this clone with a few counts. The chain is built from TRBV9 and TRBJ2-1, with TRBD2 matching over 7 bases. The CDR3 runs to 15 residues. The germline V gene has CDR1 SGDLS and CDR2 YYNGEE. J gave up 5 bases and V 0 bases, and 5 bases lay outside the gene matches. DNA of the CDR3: TGTGCCAGCAGCGTAGGAAGGACTAGTGACAATGAGCAGTTCTTC. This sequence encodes CASSVGRTSDNEQFF.

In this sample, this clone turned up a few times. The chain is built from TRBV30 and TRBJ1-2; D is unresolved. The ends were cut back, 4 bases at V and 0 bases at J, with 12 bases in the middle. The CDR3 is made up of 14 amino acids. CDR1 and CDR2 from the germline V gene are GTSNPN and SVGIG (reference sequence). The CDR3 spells CAWNLYATNYGYTF. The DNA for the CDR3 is TGTGCCTGGAATTTATACGCGACTAACTATGGCTACACCTTC. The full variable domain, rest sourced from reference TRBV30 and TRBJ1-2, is SQTIHQWPATLVQPVGSPLSLECTVEGTSNPNLYWYRQAAGRGLQLLFYSVGIGQISSEVPQNLSASRPQDRQFILSSKKLLLSDSGFYLCAWNLYATNYGYTFGSGTRLTVV.

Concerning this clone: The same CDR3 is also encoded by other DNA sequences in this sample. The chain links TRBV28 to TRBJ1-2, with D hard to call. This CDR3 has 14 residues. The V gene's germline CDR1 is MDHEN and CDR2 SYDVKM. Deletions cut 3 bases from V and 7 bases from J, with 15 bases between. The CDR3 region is CASSFPGGEGGYTF. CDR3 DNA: TGTGCCAGCAGTTTTCCCGGTGGTGAGGGTGGCTACACCTTC.

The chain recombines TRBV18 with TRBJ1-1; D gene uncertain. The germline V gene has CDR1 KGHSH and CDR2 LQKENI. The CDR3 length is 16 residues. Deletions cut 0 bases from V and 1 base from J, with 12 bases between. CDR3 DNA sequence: TGTGCCAGCTCACCACCCACCGGCGGTAGGAACACTGAAGCTTTCTTT. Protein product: CASSPPTGGRNTEAFF.

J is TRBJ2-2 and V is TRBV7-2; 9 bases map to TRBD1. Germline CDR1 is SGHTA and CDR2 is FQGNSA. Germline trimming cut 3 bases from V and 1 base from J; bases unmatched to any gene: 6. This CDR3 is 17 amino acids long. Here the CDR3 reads CASSLARDRVNTGELFF. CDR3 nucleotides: TGTGCCAGCAGCTTGGCCCGGGACAGGGTGAACACCGGGGAGCTGTTTTTT.

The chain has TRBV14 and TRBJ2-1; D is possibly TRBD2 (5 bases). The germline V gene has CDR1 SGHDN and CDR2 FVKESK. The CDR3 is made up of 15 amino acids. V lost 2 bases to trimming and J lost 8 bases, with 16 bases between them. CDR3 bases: TGTGCCAGCAGCCAAATGTGGGAGATTCGGGATGAGCAGTTCTTC. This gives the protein CASSQMWEIRDEQFF.

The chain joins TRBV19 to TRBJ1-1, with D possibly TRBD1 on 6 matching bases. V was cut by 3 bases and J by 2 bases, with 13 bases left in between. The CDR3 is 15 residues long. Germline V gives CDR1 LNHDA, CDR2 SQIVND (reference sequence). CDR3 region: CASSINRAPNTEAFF. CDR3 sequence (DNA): TGTGCCAGTAGTATCAACAGGGCCCCTAACACTGAAGCTTTCTTT.

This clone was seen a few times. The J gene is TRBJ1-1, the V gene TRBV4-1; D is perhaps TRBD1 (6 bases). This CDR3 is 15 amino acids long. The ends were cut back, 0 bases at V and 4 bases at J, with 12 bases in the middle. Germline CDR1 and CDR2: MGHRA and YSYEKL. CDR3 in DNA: TGCGCCAGCAGCCAAGATCACAGGGCAGCCACTGAAGCTTTCTTT. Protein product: CASSQDHRAATEAFF.

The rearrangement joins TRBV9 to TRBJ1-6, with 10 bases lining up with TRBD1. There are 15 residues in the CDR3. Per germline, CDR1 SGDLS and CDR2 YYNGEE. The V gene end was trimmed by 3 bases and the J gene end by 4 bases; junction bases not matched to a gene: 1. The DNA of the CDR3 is TGTGCCAGCAGCGAGGGACAGGGGTATAATTCACCCCTCCACTTT. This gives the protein CASSEGQGYNSPLHF.

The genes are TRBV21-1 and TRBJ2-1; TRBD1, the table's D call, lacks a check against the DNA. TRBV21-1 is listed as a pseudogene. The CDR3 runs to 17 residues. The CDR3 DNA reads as TGTGCCAGCAGCACCCTGGGACAGGGGAAAGGTCGGAATGAGCAGTTCTTC. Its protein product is CASSTLGQGKGRNEQFF.

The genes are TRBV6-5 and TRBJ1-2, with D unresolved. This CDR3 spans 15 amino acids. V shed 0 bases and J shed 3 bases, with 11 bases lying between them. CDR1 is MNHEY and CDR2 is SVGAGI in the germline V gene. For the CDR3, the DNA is TGTGCCAGCAGTTACTCTAGAAGATACGACTATGGCTACACCTTC. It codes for CASSYSRRYDYGYTF.

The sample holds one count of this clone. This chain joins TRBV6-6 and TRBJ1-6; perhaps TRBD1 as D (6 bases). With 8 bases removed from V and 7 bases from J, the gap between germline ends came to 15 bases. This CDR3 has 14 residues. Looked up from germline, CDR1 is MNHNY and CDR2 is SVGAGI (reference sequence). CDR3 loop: CASPLGHRNSPLHF. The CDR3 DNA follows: TGTGCCAGCCCCCTGGGACATCGAAATTCACCCCTCCACTTT.

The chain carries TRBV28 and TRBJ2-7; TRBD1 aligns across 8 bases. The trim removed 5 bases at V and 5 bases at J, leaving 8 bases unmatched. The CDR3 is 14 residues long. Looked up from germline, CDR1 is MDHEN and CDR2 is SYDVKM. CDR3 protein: CASSRVGQGHEQYF. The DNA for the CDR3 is TGTGCCAGCAGTCGGGTCGGACAGGGCCACGAGCAGTACTTC.

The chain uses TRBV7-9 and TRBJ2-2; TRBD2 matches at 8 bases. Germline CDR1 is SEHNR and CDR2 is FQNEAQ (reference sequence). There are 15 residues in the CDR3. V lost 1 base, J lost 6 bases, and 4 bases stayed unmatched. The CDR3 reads CASSLGGLVAGELFF. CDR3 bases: TGTGCCAGCAGCTTAGGGGGACTAGTGGCCGGGGAGCTGTTTTTT.

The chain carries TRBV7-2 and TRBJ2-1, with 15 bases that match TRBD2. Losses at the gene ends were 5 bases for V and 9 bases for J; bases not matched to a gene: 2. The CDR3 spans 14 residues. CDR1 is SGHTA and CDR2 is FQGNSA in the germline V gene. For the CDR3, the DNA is TGTGCCAGCAGCCCGGGACTAGCGGGAGGTGAGCAGTTCTTC. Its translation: CASSPGLAGGEQFF. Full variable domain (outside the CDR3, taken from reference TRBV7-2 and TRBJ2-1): GAGVSQSPSNKVTEKGKDVELRCDPISGHTALYWYRQSLGQGLEFLIYFQGNSAPDKSGLPSDRFSAERTGGSVSTLTIQRTQQEDSAVYLCASSPGLAGGEQFFGPGTRLTVL.